One T cell receptor beta chain is described in this entry. Its antigen is currently unknown. The entry originates in a study of Ad26.COV2.S vaccination and SARS-CoV-2 variants. Germline lookup yields CDR1 SGHRS and CDR2 YFSETQ. This CDR3 spans 15 amino acids. V gave up 4 bases and J gave up 4 bases, with 17 bases separating them. Regarding treatment: about 20 received Ad26.COV2.S at low or high dose, single or two shots; about 5 received placebo; per-sample allocation not given. Sampling was performed 63 days after the first vaccine or placebo injection. This Boston cohort included adults aged 18-55 years. Study-level findings and limits: Placebo recipients and vaccine recipients were similar in non-spike TCR breadth.

TCRdb's table, derived via immunoSEQ multiplex PCR, lists solely in-frame clones and lacks some. The repertoire holds roughly 450,000 clones, with around 90% as singletons. The source is a person between 18 and 59 years old who received the Ad26.COV2.S COVID-19 vaccine or a placebo. This sample comprised peripheral blood, obtained in a trial of Ad26.COV2.S vaccine versus placebo. The J gene is TRBJ1-2, the V gene TRBV5-1; D is perhaps TRBD1 (6 bases). This CDR3 is CASSARPGHTYGYTF. The CDR3 DNA reads as TGCGCCAGCAGCGCCAGACCGGGACACACCTATGGCTACACCTTC.